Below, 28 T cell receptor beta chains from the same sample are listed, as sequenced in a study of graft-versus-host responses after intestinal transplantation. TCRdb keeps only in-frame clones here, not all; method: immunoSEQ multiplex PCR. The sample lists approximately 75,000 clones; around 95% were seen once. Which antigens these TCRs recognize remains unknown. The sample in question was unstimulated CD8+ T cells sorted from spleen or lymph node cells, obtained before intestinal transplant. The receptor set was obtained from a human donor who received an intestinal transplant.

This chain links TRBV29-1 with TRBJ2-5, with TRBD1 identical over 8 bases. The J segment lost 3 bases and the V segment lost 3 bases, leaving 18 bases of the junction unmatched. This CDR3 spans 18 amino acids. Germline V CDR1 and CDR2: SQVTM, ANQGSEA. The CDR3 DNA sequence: TGCAGCGTTGATGGAGTGGTAAAGGCCAGGGGGCTTGAAGAGACCCAGTACTTC. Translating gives CSVDGVVKARGLEETQYF.

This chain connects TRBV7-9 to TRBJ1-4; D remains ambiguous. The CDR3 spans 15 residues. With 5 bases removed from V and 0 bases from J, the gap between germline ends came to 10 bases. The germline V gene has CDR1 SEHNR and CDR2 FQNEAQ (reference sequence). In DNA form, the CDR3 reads TGTGCCAGCAGCCTTGTCCTCTCAACTAATGAAAAACTGTTTTTT. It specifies CASSLVLSTNEKLFF.

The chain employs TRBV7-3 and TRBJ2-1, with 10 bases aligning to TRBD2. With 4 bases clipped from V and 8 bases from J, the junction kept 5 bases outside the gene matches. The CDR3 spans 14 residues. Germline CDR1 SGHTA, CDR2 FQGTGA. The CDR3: CASSSSGSGDEQFF. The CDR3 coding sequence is TGTGCCAGCAGCTCTAGCGGGAGTGGGGATGAGCAGTTCTTC.

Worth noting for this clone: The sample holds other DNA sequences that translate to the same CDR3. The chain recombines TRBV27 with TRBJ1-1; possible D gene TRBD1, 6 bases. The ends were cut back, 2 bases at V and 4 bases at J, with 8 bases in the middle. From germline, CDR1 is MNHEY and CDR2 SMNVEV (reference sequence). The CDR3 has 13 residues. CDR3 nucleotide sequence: TGTGCCAGCAGTTTAGGGGGCGGCACTGAAGCTTTCTTT. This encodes CASSLGGGTEAFF.

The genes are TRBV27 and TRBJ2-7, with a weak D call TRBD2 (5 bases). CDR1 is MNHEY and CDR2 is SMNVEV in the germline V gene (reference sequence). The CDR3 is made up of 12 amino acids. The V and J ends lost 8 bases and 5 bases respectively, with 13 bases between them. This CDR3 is CASRSSTHEQYF. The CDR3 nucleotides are TGTGCCAGCCGGTCTAGCACCCACGAGCAGTACTTC.

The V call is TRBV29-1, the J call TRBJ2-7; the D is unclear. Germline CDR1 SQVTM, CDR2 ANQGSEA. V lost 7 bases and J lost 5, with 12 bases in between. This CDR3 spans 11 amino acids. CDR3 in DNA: TGCAGCGCCGAACGGCAGAACGAGCAGTACTTC. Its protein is CSAERQNEQYF.

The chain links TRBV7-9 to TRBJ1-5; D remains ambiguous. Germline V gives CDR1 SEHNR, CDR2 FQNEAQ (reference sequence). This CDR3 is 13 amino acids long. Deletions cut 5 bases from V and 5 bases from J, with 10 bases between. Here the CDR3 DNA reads TGTGCCAGCAGCCCACAACCCGATCAGCCCCAGCATTTT. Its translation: CASSPQPDQPQHF.

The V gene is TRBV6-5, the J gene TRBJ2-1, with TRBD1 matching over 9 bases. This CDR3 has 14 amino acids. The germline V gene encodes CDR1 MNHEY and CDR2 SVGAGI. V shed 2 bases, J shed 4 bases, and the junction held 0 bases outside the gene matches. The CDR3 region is CASSYGTGYNEQFF. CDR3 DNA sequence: TGTGCCAGCAGTTACGGGACAGGGTACAATGAGCAGTTCTTC.

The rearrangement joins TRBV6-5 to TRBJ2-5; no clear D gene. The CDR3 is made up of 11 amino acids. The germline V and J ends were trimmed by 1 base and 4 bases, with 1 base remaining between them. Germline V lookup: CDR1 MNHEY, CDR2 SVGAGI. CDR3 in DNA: TGTGCCAGCAGTTACTTAGAGACCCAGTACTTC. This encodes CASSYLETQYF.

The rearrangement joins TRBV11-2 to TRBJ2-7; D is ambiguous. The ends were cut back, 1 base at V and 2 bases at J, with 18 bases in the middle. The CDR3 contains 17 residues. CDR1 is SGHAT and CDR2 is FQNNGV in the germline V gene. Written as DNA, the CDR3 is TGTGCCAGCAGCTTAGTAGGGTGGCTAGATGGTCCCTACGAGCAGTACTTC. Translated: CASSLVGWLDGPYEQYF.

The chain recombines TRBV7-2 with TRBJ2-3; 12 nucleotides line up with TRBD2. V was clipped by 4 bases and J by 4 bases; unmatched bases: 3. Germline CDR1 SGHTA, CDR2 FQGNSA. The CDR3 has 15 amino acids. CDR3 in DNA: TGTGCCAGCAGCTCGACTAGCGGGAGCTCAGATACGCAGTATTTT. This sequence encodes CASSSTSGSSDTQYF.

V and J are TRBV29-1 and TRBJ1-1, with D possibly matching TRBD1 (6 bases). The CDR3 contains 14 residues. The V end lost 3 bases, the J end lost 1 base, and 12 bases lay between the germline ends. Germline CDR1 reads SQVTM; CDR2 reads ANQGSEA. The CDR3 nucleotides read TGCAGCGTTGAGCGGACAGTCTCGAACACTGAAGCTTTCTTT. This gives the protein CSVERTVSNTEAFF. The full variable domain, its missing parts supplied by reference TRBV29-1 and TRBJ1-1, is SAVISQKPSRDICQRGTSLTIQCQVDSQVTMMFWYRQQPGQSLTLIATANQGSEATYESGFVIDKFPISRPNLTFSTLTVSNMSPEDSSIYLCSVERTVSNTEAFFGQGTRLTVV.

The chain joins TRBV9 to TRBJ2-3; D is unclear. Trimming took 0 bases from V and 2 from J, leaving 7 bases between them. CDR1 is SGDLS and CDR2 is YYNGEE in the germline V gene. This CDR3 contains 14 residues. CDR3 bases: TGTGCCAGCAGCGTAGGGCTAACCACAGATACGCAGTATTTT. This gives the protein CASSVGLTTDTQYF.

The chain's CDR3 is CASSLTTGTLSYNEQFF. The CDR3 DNA reads TGTGCCAGCAGCCTAACGACAGGGACTCTCTCCTACAATGAGCAGTTCTTC. The J gene is TRBJ2-1, the V gene TRBV5-6; possibly TRBD1 for D (7 bases). With 4 bases removed from V and 0 bases from J, the gap between germline ends came to 17 bases. The CDR3 extends over 17 amino acids. Germline values: CDR1 SGHDT, CDR2 YYEEEE.

In DNA form, the CDR3 reads TGTGCCAGCAGTTCCCCTGACAGCAACACTGAAGCTTTCTTT. Its translation: CASSSPDSNTEAFF. This sequence joins TRBV5-6 and TRBJ1-1; maybe TRBD1 (5 bases). This CDR3 is 14 amino acids long. V was pared by 5 bases and J by 2 bases, with 13 bases between. Germline V gives CDR1 SGHDT, CDR2 YYEEEE.

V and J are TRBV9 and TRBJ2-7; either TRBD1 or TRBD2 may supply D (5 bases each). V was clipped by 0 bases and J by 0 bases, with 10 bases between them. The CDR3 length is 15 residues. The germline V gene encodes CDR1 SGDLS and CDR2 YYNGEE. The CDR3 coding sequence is TGTGCCAGCAGCGTAGATTCGGGGCTCTCCTACGAGCAGTACTTC. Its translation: CASSVDSGLSYEQYF.

The CDR3, as DNA: TGTGCCAGCAGTTTGTCGCTTGGCGGGTTTGGCGAGCAGTACTTC. Residues: CASSLSLGGFGEQYF. The chain employs TRBV27 and TRBJ2-7; tentative D call: TRBD2 (5 bases). With 3 bases removed from V and 6 bases from J, the gap between germline ends came to 18 bases. The CDR3 spans 15 residues. CDR1 and CDR2 (germline): MNHEY, SMNVEV (reference sequence).

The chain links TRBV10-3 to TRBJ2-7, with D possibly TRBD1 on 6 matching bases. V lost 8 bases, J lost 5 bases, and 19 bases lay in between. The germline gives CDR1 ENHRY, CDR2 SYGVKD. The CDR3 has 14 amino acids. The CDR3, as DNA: TGTGCCATCTCCCCGGCCCAGGGGCAGGACGAGCAGTACTTC. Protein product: CAISPAQGQDEQYF.

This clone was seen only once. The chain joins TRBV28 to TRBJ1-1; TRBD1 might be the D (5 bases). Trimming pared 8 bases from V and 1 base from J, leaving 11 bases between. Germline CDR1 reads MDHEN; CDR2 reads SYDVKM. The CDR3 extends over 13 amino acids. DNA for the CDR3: TGTGCCAGCGGGCGAGGGACGAACACTGAAGCTTTCTTT. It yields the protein CASGRGTNTEAFF.

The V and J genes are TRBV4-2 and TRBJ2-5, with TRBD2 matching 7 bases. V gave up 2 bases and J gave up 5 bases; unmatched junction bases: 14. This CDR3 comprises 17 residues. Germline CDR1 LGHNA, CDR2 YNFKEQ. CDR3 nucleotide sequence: TGTGCCAGCAGCCAATCCTCGACTAGCCTAAGAGTGGAGACCCAGTACTTC. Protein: CASSQSSTSLRVETQYF.

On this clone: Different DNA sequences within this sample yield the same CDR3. The CDR3 nucleotides read TGCGCCAGCAGCCACGGGCGCAACCAAGAGACCCAGTACTTC. It specifies CASSHGRNQETQYF. The gene calls are TRBV4-1 and TRBJ2-5; D not resolved. Germline-derived CDR1 and CDR2 are MGHRA and YSYEKL. V was shortened by 3 bases and J by 0 bases, with 8 bases between the two germline ends. CDR3 length equals 14 residues.

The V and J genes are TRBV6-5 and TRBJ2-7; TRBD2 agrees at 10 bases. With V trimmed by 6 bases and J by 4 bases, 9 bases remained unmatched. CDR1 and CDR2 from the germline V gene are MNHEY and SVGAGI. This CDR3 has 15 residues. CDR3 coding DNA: TGTGCCAGCAGCTTACTAGCGGGGCCGATATACGAGCAGTACTTC. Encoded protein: CASSLLAGPIYEQYF.

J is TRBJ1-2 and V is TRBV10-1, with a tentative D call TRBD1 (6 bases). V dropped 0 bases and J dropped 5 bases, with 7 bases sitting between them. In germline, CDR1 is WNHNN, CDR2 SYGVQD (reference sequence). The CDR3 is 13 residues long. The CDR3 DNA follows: TGCGCCAGCAGTGAGTCCACAGGGTATGGCTACACCTTC. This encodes CASSESTGYGYTF.

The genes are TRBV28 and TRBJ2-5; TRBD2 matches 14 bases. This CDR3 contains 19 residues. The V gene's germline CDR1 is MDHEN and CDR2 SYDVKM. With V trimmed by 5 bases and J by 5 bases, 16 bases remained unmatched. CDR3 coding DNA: TGTGCCAGCAGTCCCCAGGGACTAGCGGGAGAGGACGGGTGGGAGACCCAGTACTTC. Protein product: CASSPQGLAGEDGWETQYF.

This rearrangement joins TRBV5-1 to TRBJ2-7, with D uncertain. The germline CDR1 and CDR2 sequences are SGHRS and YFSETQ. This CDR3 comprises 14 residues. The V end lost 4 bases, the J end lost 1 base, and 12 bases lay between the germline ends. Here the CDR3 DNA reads TGCGCCAGCAGCCCATCGGAGAGGTCCTACGAGCAGTACTTC. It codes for CASSPSERSYEQYF. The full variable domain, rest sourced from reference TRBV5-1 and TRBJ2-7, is KAGVTQTPRYLIKTRGQQVTLSCSPISGHRSVSWYQQTPGQGLQFLFEYFSETQRNKGNFPGRFSGRQFSNSRSEMNVSTLELGDSALYLCASSPSERSYEQYFGPGTRLTVT.

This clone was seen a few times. This chain's CDR3 is CASSFNGGSTDTQYF. In nucleotides, the CDR3 is TGTGCCAGCAGCTTTAATGGCGGGAGTACAGATACGCAGTATTTT. The rearrangement joins TRBV7-2 to TRBJ2-3, with 7 bases lining up with TRBD2. V dropped 3 bases and J dropped 3; count of bases not matched to a gene: 6. CDR1 is SGHTA and CDR2 is FQGNSA in the germline V gene. The CDR3 loop spans 15 amino acids.

CDR3 DNA sequence: TGTGCCAGCAGCTGGCATGGGGGGCGATCAGAGACCCAGTACTTC. It translates to CASSWHGGRSETQYF. The rearrangement joins TRBV7-3 to TRBJ2-5; D possibly uses TRBD1 or TRBD2 (6 bases each). CDR1 is SGHTA, CDR2 FQGTGA, per germline. V dropped 4 bases and J dropped 4 bases, with 16 bases sitting between them. This CDR3 has 15 residues.

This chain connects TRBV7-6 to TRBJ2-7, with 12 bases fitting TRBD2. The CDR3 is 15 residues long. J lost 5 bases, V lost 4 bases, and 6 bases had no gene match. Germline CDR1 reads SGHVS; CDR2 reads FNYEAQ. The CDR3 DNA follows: TGTGCCAGCAGCTCTTGGACTAGCGGGAACAACGAGCAGTACTTC. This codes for CASSSWTSGNNEQYF.